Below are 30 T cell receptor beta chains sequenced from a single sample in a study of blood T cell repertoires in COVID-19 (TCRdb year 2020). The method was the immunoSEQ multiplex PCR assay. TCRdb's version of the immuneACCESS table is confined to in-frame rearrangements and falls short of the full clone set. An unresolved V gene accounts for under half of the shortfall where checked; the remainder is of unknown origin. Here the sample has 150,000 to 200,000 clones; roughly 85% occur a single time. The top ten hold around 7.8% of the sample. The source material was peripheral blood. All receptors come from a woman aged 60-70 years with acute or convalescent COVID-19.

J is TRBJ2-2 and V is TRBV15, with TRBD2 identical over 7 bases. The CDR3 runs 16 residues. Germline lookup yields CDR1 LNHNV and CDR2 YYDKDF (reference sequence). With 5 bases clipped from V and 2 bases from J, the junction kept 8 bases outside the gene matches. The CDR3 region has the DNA TGTGCCACCAGCGCCCTCGCGGGAGTTAACACCGGGGAGCTGTTTTTT. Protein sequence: CATSALAGVNTGELFF.

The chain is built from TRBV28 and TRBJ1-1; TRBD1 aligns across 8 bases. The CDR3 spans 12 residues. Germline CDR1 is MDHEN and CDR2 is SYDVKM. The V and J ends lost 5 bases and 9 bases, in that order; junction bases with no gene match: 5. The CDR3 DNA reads TGTGCCAGCAGTCTAGGACAGGGACAAGCTTTCTTT. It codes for CASSLGQGQAFF.

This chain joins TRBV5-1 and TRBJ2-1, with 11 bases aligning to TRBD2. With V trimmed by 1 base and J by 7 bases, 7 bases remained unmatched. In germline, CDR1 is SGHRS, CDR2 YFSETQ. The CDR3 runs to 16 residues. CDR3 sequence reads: CASSLRLAGRGNEQFF. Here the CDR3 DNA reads TGCGCCAGCAGCTTGCGACTAGCGGGACGGGGGAATGAGCAGTTCTTC.

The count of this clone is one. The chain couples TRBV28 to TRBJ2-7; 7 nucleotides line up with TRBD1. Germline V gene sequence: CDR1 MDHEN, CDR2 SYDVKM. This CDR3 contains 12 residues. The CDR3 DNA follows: TGTGCGGCCGGGACAGCCCTGGGGGAGCAGTACTTC. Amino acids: CAAGTALGEQYF.

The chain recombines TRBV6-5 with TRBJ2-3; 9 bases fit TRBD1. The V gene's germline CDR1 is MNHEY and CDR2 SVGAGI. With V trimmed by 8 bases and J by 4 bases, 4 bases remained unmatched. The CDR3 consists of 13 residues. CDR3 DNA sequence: TGTGCCAGCGGACAGGGGCGGGCAGATACGCAGTATTTT. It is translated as CASGQGRADTQYF.

DNA of the CDR3: TGTGCCAGCAGCCTCTTCGGACAGAATGAAAAACTGTTTTTT. Amino acids: CASSLFGQNEKLFF. V usage is TRBV3-1 (or the pseudogene TRBV3-2) and J usage is TRBJ1-4; tentatively, D is TRBD1 (6 bases). V was clipped by 4 bases and J by 5 bases, with 11 bases between them. Germline V gene data show CDR1 as LGHDT and CDR2 as YNNKEL (reference sequence). This CDR3 is built from 14 residues.

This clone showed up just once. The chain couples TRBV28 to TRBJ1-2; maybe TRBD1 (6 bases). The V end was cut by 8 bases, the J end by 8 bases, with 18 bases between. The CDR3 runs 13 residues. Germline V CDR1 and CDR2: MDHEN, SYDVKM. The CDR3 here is CASSSGGARGYTF. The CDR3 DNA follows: TGTGCCAGCTCCTCGGGGGGCGCGAGGGGCTACACCTTC.

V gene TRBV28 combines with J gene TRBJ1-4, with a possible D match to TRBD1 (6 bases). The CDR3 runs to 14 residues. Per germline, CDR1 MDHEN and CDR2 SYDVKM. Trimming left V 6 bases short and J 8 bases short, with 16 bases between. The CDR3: CASSLPGVPEKLFF. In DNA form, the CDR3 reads TGTGCCAGCAGCCTACCAGGGGTCCCGGAAAAACTGTTTTTT.

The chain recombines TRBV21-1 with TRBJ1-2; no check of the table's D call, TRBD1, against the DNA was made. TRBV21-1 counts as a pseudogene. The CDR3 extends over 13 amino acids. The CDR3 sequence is CASSRTGLYGYTF. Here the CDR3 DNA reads TGTGCCAGCAGCCGGACAGGGCTTTATGGCTACACCTTC.

The CDR3 nucleotides read TGTGCCAGCAGCCTAGGGGCGGGGAACACTGAAGCTTTCTTT. Residues: CASSLGAGNTEAFF. V is TRBV7-2 and J is TRBJ1-1; D may be TRBD1 (5 bases). CDR1 SGHTA and CDR2 FQGNSA come from the germline V gene. V dropped 5 bases and J dropped 1 base, with 11 bases sitting between them. The CDR3 totals 14 residues.

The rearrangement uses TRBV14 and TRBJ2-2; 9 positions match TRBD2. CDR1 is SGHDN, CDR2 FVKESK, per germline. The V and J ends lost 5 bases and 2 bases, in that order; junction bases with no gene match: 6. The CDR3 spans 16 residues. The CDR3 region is CASSALAGVNTGELFF. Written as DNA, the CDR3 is TGTGCCAGCAGCGCACTAGCGGGCGTAAACACCGGGGAGCTGTTTTTT. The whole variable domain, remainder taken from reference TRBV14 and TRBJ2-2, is EAGVTQFPSHSVIEKGQTVTLRCDPISGHDNLYWYRRVMGKEIKFLLHFVKESKQDESGMPNNRFLAERTGGTYSTLKVQPAELEDSGVYFCASSALAGVNTGELFFGEGSRLTVL.

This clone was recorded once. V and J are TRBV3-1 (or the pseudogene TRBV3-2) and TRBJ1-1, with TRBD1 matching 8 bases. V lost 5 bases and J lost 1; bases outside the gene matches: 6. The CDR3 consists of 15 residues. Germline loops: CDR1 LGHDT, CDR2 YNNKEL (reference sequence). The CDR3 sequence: CASSSTGTGNTEAFF. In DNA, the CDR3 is TGTGCCAGCAGCTCCACCGGGACAGGGAACACTGAAGCTTTCTTT.

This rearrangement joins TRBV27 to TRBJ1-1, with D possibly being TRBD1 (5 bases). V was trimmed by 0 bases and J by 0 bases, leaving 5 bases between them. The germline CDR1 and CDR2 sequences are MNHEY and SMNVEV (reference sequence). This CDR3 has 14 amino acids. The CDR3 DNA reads TGTGCCAGCAGTTTATCGACAGTGAACACTGAAGCTTTCTTT. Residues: CASSLSTVNTEAFF.

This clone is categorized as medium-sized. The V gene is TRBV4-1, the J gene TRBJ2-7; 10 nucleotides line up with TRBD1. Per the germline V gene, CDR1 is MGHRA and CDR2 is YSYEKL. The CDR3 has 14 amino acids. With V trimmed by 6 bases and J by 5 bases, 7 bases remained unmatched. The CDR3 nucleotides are TGCGCCAGCAGGGCCGAGGGGACAGGGGACGAGCAGTACTTC. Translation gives CASRAEGTGDEQYF.

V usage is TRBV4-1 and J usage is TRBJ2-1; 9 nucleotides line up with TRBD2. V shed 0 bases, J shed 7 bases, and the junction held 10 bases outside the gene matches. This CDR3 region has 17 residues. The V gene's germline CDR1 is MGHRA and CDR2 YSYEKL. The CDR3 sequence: CASSQDPSGIWRNEQFF. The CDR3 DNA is TGCGCCAGCAGCCAAGATCCTAGCGGGATCTGGAGGAATGAGCAGTTCTTC.

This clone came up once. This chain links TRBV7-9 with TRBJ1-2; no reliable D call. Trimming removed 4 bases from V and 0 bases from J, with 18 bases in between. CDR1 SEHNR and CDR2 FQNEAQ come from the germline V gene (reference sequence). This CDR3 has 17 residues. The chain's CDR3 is CASSSSLLHTANYGYTF. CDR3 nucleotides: TGTGCCAGCAGCTCCTCGCTTTTACACACAGCTAACTATGGCTACACCTTC.

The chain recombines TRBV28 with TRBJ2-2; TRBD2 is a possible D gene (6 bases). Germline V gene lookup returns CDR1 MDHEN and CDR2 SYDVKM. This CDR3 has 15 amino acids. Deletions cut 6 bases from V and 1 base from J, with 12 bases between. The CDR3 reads CASSSGGLNTGELFF. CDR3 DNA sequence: TGTGCCAGCAGCTCAGGAGGGCTGAACACCGGGGAGCTGTTTTTT. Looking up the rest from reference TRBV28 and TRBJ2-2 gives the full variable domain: DVKVTQSSRYLVKRTGEKVFLECVQDMDHENMFWYRQDPGLGLRLIYFSYDVKMKEKGDIPEGYSVSREKKERFSLILESASTNQTSMYLCASSSGGLNTGELFFGEGSRLTVL.

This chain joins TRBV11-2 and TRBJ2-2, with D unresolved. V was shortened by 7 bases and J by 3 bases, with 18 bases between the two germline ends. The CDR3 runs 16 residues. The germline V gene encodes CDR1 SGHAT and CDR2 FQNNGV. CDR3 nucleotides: TGTGCCAGCACCCGAAACCCCCTGACTTACACCGGGGAGCTGTTTTTT. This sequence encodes CASTRNPLTYTGELFF.

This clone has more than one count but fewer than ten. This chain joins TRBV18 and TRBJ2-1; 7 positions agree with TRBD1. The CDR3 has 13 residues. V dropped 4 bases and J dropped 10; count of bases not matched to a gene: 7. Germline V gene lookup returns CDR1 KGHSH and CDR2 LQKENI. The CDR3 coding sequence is TGTGCCAGCTCACTTCCGCCAGGGGGAGAGCAGTTCTTC. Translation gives CASSLPPGGEQFF.

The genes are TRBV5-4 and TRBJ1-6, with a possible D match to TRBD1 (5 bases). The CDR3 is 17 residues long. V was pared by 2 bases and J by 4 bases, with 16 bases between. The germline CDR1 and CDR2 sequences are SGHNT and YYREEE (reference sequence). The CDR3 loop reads CASSLFGQGRYNSPLHF. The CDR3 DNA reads TGTGCCAGCAGCTTATTCGGGCAGGGTCGATATAATTCACCCCTCCACTTT. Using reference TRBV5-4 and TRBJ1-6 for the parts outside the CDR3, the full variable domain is ETGVTQSPTHLIKTRGQQVTLRCSSQSGHNTVSWYQQALGQGPQFIFQYYREEENGRGNFPPRFSGLQFPNYSSELNVNALELDDSALYLCASSLFGQGRYNSPLHFGNGTRLTVT.

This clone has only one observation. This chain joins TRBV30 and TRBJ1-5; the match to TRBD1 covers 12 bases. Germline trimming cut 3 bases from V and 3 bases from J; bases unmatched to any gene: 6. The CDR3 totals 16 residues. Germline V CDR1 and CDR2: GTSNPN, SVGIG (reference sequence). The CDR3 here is CAWSAGTGGLNQPQHF. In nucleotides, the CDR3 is TGTGCCTGGAGCGCTGGGACAGGGGGCCTCAATCAGCCCCAGCATTTT.

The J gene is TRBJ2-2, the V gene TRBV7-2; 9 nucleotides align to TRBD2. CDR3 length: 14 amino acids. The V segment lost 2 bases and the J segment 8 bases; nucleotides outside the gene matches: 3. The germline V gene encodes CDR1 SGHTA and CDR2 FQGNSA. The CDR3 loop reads CASSLLAGMGELFF. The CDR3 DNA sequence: TGTGCCAGCAGCTTACTAGCGGGAATGGGGGAGCTGTTTTTT.

CDR3 bases: TGTGCCAGCTCACCACCGTCCATCGCGGATGAGCAGTTCTTC. This codes for CASSPPSIADEQFF. The rearrangement uses TRBV18 and TRBJ2-1; D gene ambiguous. Trimming removed 0 bases at V and 8 bases at J, with 11 bases between. This CDR3 region has 14 residues. The germline V gene has CDR1 KGHSH and CDR2 LQKENI. The complete variable domain, with remaining parts taken from reference TRBV18 and TRBJ2-1, reads NAGVMQNPRHLVRRRGQEARLRCSPMKGHSHVYWYRQLPEEGLKFMVYLQKENIIDESGMPKERFSAEFPKEGPSILRIQQVVRGDSAAYFCASSPPSIADEQFFGPGTRLTVL.

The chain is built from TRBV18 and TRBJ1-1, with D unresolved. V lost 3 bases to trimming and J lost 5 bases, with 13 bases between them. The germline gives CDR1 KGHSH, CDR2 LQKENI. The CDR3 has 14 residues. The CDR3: CASSPLPGSTEAFF. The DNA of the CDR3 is TGTGCCAGCTCACCCCTACCGGGATCAACTGAAGCTTTCTTT.

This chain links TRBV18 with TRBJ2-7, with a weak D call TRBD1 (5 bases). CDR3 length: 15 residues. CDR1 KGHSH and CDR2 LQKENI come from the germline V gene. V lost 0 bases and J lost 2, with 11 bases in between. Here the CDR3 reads CASSPPLAGTYEQYF. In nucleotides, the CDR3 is TGTGCCAGCTCACCACCTTTGGCAGGGACCTACGAGCAGTACTTC. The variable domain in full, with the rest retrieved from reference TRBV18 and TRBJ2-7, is NAGVMQNPRHLVRRRGQEARLRCSPMKGHSHVYWYRQLPEEGLKFMVYLQKENIIDESGMPKERFSAEFPKEGPSILRIQQVVRGDSAAYFCASSPPLAGTYEQYFGPGTRLTVT.

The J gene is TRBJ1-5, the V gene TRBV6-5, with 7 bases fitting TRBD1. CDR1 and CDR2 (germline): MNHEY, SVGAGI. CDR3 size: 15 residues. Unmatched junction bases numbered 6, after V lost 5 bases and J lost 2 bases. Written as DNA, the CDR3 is TGTGCCAGCAGTCGAACAGGGGAAGGCAATCAGCCCCAGCATTTT. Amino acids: CASSRTGEGNQPQHF.

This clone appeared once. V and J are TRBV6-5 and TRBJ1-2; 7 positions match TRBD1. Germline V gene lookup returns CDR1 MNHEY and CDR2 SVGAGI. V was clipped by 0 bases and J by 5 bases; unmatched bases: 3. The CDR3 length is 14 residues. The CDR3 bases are TGTGCCAGCAGTTACTCGACAGGGCTTTATGGCTACACCTTC. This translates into CASSYSTGLYGYTF.

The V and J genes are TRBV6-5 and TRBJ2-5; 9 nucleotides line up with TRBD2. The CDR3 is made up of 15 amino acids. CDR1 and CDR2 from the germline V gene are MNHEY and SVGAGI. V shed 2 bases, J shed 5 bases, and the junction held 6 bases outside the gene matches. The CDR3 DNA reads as TGTGCCAGCAGTTACGGCGGGAGGGCCAGGGAGACCCAGTACTTC. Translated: CASSYGGRARETQYF.

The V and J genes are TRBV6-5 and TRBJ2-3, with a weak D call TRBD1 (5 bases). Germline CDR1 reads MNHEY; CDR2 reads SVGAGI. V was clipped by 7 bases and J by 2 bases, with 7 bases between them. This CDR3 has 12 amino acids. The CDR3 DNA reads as TGTGCCAGCACAGGGTCCACAGATACGCAGTATTTT. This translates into CASTGSTDTQYF.

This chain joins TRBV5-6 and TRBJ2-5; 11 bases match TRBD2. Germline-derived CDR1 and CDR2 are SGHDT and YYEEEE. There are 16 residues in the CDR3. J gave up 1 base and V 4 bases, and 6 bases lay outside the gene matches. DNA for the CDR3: TGTGCCAGCAGCACCGGACTAGCGGGCCCCCAAGAGACCCAGTACTTC. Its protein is CASSTGLAGPQETQYF.